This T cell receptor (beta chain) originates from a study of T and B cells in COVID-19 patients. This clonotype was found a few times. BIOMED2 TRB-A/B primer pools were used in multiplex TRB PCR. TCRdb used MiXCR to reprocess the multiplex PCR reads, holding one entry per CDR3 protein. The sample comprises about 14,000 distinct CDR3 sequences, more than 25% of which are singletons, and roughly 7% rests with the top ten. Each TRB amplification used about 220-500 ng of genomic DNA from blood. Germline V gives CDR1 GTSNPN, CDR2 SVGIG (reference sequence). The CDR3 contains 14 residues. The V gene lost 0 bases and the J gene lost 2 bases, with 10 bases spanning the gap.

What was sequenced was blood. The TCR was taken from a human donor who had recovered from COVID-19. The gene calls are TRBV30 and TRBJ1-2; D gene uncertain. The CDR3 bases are TGTGCCTGGAGTGTACAGTCCCCAAACTATGGCTACACCTTC. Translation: CAWSVQSPNYGYTF.